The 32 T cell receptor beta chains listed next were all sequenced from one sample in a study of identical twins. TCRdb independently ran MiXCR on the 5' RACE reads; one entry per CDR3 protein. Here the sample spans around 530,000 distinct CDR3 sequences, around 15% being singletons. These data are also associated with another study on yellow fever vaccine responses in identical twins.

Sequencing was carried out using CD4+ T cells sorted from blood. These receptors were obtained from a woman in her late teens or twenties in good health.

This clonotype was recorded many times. Here the CDR3 reads CASSNSNQPQHF. In nucleotides, the CDR3 is TGTGCCAGCAGTAATAGCAATCAGCCCCAGCATTTT. The chain recombines TRBV12-3 or TRBV12-4 with TRBJ1-5; D unresolved. The CDR3 loop spans 12 amino acids. The V end was cut by 5 bases, the J end by 0 bases, with 2 bases between.

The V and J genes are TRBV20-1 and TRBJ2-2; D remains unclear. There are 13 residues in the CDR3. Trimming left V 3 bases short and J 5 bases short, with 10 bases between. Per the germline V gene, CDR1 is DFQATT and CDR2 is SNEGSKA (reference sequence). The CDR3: CSASGSGTGELFF. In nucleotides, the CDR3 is TGCAGTGCTAGCGGATCGGGTACCGGGGAGCTGTTTTTT.

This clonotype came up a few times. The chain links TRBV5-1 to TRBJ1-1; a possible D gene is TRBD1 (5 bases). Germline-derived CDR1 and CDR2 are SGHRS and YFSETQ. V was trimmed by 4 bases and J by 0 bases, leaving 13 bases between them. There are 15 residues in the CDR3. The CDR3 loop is CASSPQNRLNTEAFF. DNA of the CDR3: TGCGCCAGCAGCCCACAAAACAGGTTGAACACTGAAGCTTTCTTT.

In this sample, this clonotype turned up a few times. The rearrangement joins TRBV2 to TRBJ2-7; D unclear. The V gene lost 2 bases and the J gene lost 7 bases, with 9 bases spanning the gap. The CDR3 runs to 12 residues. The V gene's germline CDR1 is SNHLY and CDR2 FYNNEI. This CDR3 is CASSETWKEQYF. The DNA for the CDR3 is TGTGCCAGCAGTGAAACCTGGAAGGAGCAGTACTTC.

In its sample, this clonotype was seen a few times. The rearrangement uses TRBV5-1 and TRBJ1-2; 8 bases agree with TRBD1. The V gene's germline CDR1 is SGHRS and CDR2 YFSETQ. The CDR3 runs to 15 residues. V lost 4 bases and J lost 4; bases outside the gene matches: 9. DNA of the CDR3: TGCGCCAGCAGCCCCTCGGCAGGGGGCATCTATGGCTACACCTTC. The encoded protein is CASSPSAGGIYGYTF.

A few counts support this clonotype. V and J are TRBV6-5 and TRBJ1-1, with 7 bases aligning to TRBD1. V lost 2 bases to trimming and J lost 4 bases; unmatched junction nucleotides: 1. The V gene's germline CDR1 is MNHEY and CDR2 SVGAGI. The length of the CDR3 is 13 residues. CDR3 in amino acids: CASSYAGGTEAFF. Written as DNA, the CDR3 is TGTGCCAGCAGTTACGCAGGGGGCACTGAAGCTTTCTTT.

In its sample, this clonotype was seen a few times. The CDR3 nucleotides are TGCAGTGCTAGAGATCCGGCTAGCGCCCTGGTTGGTACGCAGTATTTT. Translation gives CSARDPASALVGTQYF. This sequence joins TRBV20-1 and TRBJ2-3; a possible D gene is TRBD2 (6 bases). In germline, CDR1 is DFQATT, CDR2 SNEGSKA (reference sequence). The CDR3 runs 16 residues. Between the trimmed V and J ends, which lost 0 bases and 8 bases, there was a span of 21 bases.

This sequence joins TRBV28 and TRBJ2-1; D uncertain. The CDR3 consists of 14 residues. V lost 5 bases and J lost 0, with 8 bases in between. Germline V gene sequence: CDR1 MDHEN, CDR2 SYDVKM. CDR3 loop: CASSPPVSYNEQFF. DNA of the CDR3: TGTGCCAGCAGTCCTCCGGTCTCCTACAATGAGCAGTTCTTC.

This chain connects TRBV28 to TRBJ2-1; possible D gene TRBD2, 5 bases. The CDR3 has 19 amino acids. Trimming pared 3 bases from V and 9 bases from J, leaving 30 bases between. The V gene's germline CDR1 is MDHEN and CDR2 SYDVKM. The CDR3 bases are TGTGCCAGCAGTTTGGGAGACCTCAGGCGCAACTGGTTGGTGGGTGAGCAGTTCTTC. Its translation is CASSLGDLRRNWLVGEQFF.

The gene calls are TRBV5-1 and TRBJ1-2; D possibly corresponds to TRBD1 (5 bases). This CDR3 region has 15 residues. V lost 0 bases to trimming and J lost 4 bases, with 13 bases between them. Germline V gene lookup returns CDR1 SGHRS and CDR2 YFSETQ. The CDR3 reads CASSLGRGLVYGYTF. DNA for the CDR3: TGCGCCAGCAGCTTGGGGAGGGGATTGGTCTATGGCTACACCTTC.

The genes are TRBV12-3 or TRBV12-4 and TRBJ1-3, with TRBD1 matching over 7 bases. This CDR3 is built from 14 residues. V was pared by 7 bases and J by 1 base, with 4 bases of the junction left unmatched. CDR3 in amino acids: CASNPTGSGNTIYF. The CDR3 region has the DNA TGTGCCAGCAACCCGACAGGGTCTGGAAACACCATATATTTT.

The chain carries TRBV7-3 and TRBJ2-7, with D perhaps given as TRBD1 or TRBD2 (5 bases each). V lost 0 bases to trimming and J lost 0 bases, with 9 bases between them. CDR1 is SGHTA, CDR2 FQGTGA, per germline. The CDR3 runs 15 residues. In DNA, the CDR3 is TGTGCCAGCAGCTTAACGGGGGAGAGCTCCTACGAGCAGTACTTC. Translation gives CASSLTGESSYEQYF.

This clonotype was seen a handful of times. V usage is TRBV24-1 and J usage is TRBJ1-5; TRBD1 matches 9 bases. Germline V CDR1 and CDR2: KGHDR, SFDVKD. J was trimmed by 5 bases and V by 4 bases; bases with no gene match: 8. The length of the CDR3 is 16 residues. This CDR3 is CATSDRPGQGYQPQHF. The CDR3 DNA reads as TGTGCCACCAGTGACCGACCGGGACAGGGCTATCAGCCCCAGCATTTT.

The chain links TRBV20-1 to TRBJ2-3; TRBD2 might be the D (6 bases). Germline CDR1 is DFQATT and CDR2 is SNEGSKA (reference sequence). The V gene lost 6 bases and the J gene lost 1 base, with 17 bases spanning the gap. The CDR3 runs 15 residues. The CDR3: CSARPRGSGTDTQYF. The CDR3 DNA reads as TGCAGTGCCCGGCCCCGGGGGTCCGGCACAGATACGCAGTATTTT.

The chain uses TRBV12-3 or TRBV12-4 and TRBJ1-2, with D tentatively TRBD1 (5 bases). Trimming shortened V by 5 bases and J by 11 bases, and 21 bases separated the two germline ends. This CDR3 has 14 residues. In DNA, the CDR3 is TGTGCCAGCAGTCCCTGGGACGCCAAATGGGGGTACACCTTC. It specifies CASSPWDAKWGYTF.

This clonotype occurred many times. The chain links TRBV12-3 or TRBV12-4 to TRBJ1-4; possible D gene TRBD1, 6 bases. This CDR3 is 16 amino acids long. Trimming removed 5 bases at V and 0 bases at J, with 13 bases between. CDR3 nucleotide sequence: TGTGCCAGCAGTCTCGGACAGTCCGCAACTAATGAAAAACTGTTTTTT. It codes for CASSLGQSATNEKLFF.

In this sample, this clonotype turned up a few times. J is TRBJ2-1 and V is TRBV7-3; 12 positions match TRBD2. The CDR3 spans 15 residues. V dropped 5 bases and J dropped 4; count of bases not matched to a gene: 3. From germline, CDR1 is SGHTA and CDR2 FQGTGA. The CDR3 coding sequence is TGTGCCAGCAGCAGGACTAGCGGGAAGTACAATGAGCAGTTCTTC. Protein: CASSRTSGKYNEQFF.

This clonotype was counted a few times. The CDR3, as DNA: TGCAGCGTGGCCGGACAGGGCCCCGGGGAGCTGTTTTTT. Translation: CSVAGQGPGELFF. This chain connects TRBV29-1 to TRBJ2-2, with 8 bases that match TRBD1. V lost 6 bases and J lost 6; bases outside the gene matches: 6. The CDR3 is 13 amino acids. Germline-derived CDR1 and CDR2 are SQVTM and ANQGSEA.

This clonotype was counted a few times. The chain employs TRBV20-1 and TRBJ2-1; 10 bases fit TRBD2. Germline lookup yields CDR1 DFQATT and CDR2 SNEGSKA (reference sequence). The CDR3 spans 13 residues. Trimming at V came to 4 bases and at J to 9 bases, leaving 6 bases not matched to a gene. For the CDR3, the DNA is TGCAGTGCTACCCTAGCGGGAGCGGGTGAGCAGTTCTTC. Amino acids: CSATLAGAGEQFF.

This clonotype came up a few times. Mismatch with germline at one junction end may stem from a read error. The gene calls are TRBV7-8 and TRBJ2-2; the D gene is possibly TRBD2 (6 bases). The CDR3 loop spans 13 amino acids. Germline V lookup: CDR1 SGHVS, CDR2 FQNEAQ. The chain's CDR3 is CASSLELFSGAVF. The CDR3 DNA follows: TGTGCCAGCAGCTTAGAACTGTTCTCGGGAGCTGTTTTT.

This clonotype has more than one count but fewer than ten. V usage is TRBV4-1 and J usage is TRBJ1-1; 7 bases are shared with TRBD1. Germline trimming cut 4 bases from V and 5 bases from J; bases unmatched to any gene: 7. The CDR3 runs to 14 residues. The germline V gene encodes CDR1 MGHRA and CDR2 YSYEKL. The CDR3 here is CASSPGQQGTEAFF. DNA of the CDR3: TGCGCCAGCAGCCCGGGACAGCAGGGTACTGAAGCTTTCTTT.

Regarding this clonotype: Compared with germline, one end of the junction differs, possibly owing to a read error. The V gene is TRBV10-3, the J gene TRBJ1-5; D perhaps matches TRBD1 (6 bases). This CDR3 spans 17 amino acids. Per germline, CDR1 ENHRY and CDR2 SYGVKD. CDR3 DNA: TGTGCCATCAGTGAGTCGGTCGTAACAGGGAGATCACAGCCACAGCATTTT. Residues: CAISESVVTGRSQPQHF.

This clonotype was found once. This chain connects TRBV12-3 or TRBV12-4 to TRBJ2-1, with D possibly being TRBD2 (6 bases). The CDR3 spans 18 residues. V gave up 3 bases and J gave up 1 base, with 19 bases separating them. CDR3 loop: CASSFTGLSYRSYNEQFF. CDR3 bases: TGTGCCAGCAGTTTCACGGGACTCTCATATCGTTCCTACAATGAGCAGTTCTTC.

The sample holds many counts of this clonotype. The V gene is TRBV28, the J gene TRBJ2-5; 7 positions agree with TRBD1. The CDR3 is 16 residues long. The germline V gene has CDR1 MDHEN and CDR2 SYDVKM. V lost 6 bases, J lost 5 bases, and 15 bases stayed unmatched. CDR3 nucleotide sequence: TGTGCCAGCAGGACCCAACAGGGGCACGTGGCGGAGACCCAGTACTTC. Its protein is CASRTQQGHVAETQYF.

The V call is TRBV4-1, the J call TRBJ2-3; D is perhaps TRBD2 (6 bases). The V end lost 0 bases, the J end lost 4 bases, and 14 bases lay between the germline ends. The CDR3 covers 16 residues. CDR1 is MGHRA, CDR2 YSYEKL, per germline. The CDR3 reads CASSQDIGGGSDTQYF. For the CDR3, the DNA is TGCGCCAGCAGCCAAGATATCGGTGGGGGGTCAGATACGCAGTATTTT.

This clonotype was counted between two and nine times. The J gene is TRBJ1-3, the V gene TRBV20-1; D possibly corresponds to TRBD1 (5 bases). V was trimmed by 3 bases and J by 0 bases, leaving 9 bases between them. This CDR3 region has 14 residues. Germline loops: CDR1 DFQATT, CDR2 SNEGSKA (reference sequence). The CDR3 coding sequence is TGCAGTGCTAGTTTGGGGCGCTCTGGAAACACCATATATTTT. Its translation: CSASLGRSGNTIYF.

This CDR3 reads CASRTGGGRPGELFF. The CDR3 DNA reads TGTGCCAGCAGGACGGGGGGCGGGAGGCCCGGGGAGCTGTTTTTT. The J gene is TRBJ2-2, the V gene TRBV7-8, with TRBD2 identical over 8 bases. Germline values: CDR1 SGHVS, CDR2 FQNEAQ. The CDR3 runs to 15 residues. V lost 6 bases, J lost 6 bases, and 9 bases stayed unmatched.

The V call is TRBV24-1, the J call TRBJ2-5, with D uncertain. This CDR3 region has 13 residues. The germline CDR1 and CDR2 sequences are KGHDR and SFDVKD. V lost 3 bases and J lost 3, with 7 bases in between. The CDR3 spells CATSDTPKETQYF. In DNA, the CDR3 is TGTGCCACCAGTGATACCCCCAAAGAGACCCAGTACTTC.

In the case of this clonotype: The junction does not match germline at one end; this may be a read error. In DNA, the CDR3 is TGTGCCACCCGGGAGAGCGGGAGGGCCGTACTTTTT. It translates to CATRESGRAVLF. The chain joins TRBV12-3 or TRBV12-4 to TRBJ2-3; 10 bases match TRBD2. CDR3 size: 12 residues.

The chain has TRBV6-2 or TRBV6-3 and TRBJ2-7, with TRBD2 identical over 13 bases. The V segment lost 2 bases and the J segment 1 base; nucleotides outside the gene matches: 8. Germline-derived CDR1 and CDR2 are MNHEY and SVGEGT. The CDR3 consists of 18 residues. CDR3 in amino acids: CASSYTLTSGGPSYEQYV. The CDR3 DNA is TGTGCCAGCAGTTACACACTGACTAGCGGGGGGCCTTCCTACGAGCAGTACGTC.

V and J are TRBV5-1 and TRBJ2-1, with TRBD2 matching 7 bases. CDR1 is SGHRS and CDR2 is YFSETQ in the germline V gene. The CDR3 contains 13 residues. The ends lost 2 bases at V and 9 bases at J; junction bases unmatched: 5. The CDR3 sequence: CASSFWGGSEQFF. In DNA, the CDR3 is TGCGCCAGCAGCTTCTGGGGGGGGAGTGAGCAGTTCTTC.

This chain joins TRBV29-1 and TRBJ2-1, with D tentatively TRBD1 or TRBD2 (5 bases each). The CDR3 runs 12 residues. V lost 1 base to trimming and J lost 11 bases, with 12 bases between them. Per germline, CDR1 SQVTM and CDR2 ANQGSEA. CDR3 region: CSVEGDPLKQFF. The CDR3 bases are TGCAGCGTTGAAGGGGACCCACTTAAGCAGTTCTTC.